These 11 T cell receptor beta chains came from one sample sequenced in a study of T-cell memory formation after mild COVID-19. One entry per CDR3 protein results from TCRdb running MiXCR on the 5' RACE reads. The table includes over 450,000 distinct CDR3 sequences, about a fifth detected once. Sequenced sample: PBMCs or a T cell subset sorted from them (not recorded which). The receptors derive from an adult woman who had mild COVID-19 (a few samples of this study predate the infection). Cell type and time point are not known.

This clonotype has a count of ten or more. The chain carries TRBV27 and TRBJ2-7; 9 bases fit TRBD2. The CDR3 has 14 amino acids. The V gene end was trimmed by 2 bases and the J gene end by 4 bases; junction bases not matched to a gene: 3. From germline, CDR1 is MNHEY and CDR2 SMNVEV (reference sequence). This CDR3 is CASSLISGSYEQYF. The CDR3, as DNA: TGTGCCAGCAGTTTAATTAGCGGGAGTTACGAGCAGTACTTC.

V is TRBV27 and J is TRBJ1-5, with TRBD1 matching 9 bases. Per the germline V gene, CDR1 is MNHEY and CDR2 is SMNVEV (reference sequence). The CDR3 length is 13 residues. Trimming removed 8 bases from V and 3 bases from J; junction bases left unmatched: 2. The CDR3 nucleotides are TGTGCCAGCGGACAGGGGACCAATCAGCCCCAGCATTTT. Translating gives CASGQGTNQPQHF.

The chain employs TRBV25-1 and TRBJ2-7, with a possible D match to TRBD1 (6 bases). The V end lost 4 bases, the J end lost 4 bases, and 17 bases lay between the germline ends. CDR3 length: 15 amino acids. Per the germline V gene, CDR1 is MGHDK and CDR2 is SYGVNS. CDR3 region: CASSVPGHEDYEQYF. In DNA form, the CDR3 reads TGTGCCAGCAGTGTTCCGGGACACGAGGATTACGAGCAGTACTTC.

The V and J genes are TRBV7-2 and TRBJ2-3; 9 nucleotides align to TRBD2. The CDR3 contains 15 residues. Germline-derived CDR1 and CDR2 are SGHTA and FQGNSA. Germline trimming cut 5 bases from V and 4 bases from J; bases unmatched to any gene: 7. The CDR3 region has the DNA TGTGCCAGCAGCCTACCGACTAGCGGCGCAGATACGCAGTATTTT. This gives the protein CASSLPTSGADTQYF. The variable domain in full, with the rest retrieved from reference TRBV7-2 and TRBJ2-3, is GAGVSQSPSNKVTEKGKDVELRCDPISGHTALYWYRQSLGQGLEFLIYFQGNSAPDKSGLPSDRFSAERTGGSVSTLTIQRTQQEDSAVYLCASSLPTSGADTQYFGPGTRLTVL.

The rearrangement links TRBV19 to TRBJ1-1; D is unresolved. Germline CDR1 and CDR2: LNHDA and SQIVND (reference sequence). The CDR3 length is 12 residues. Trimming pared 3 bases from V and 11 bases from J, leaving 13 bases between. The DNA for the CDR3 is TGTGCCAGTAGTATGAGTGGGCCCGAGGCTTTCTTT. It specifies CASSMSGPEAFF.

This chain uses TRBV7-3 with TRBJ2-1; 10 bases match TRBD2. CDR3 length: 15 residues. Germline CDR1 and CDR2: SGHTA and FQGTGA. V lost 2 bases to trimming and J lost 9 bases; unmatched junction nucleotides: 7. The CDR3 region has the DNA TGTGCCAGCAGCTTACTAGCGGGAGCAGTAGGTGAGCAGTTCTTC. As protein: CASSLLAGAVGEQFF.

V gene TRBV12-3 or TRBV12-4 combines with J gene TRBJ2-3, with 12 bases lining up with TRBD2. The CDR3 is 17 residues long. V gave up 6 bases and J gave up 5 bases; unmatched junction bases: 12. The CDR3 here is CASRPGLAGGNGDTQYF. In DNA, the CDR3 is TGTGCCAGCAGACCAGGTCTAGCGGGGGGGAACGGAGATACGCAGTATTTT.

This chain joins TRBV19 and TRBJ2-1; possible D gene TRBD2, 7 bases. The CDR3 covers 14 residues. V was clipped by 7 bases and J by 4 bases, with 14 bases between them. Germline CDR1 is LNHDA and CDR2 is SQIVND (reference sequence). The CDR3 coding sequence is TGTGCCAGTACGGGGGGCGCCAAATACAATGAGCAGTTCTTC. Translated: CASTGGAKYNEQFF.

CDR3 sequence: CASSLGGKTYNEQFF. The CDR3 nucleotides are TGTGCCAGCAGCTTAGGCGGGAAGACCTACAATGAGCAGTTCTTC. The J gene is TRBJ2-1, the V gene TRBV11-2; a weak D match, TRBD2 (6 bases). This CDR3 is 15 amino acids long. Germline CDR1 SGHAT, CDR2 FQNNGV. Between the trimmed V and J ends, which lost 1 base and 2 bases, there was a span of 9 bases.

In this sample, this clonotype turned up a few times. CDR3 DNA sequence: TGCAGTGCTAGAGACAGGGAGGCCTATAATTCACCCCTCCACTTT. Translating it yields CSARDREAYNSPLHF. The chain is built from TRBV20-1 and TRBJ1-6, with D maybe TRBD1 (5 bases). Per germline, CDR1 DFQATT and CDR2 SNEGSKA (reference sequence). The CDR3 is 15 amino acids. The V end was cut by 0 bases, the J end by 2 bases, with 8 bases between.

This chain connects TRBV4-1 to TRBJ2-1; D tentatively reads TRBD1 or TRBD2 (5 bases each). This CDR3 is 17 amino acids long. Per germline, CDR1 MGHRA and CDR2 YSYEKL. V lost 7 bases, J lost 6 bases, and 25 bases lay in between. CDR3 coding DNA: TGCGCCAGCAAGCAAACAAAAGGGTACGGGGCCTCCAATGAGCAGTTCTTC. Translated: CASKQTKGYGASNEQFF.